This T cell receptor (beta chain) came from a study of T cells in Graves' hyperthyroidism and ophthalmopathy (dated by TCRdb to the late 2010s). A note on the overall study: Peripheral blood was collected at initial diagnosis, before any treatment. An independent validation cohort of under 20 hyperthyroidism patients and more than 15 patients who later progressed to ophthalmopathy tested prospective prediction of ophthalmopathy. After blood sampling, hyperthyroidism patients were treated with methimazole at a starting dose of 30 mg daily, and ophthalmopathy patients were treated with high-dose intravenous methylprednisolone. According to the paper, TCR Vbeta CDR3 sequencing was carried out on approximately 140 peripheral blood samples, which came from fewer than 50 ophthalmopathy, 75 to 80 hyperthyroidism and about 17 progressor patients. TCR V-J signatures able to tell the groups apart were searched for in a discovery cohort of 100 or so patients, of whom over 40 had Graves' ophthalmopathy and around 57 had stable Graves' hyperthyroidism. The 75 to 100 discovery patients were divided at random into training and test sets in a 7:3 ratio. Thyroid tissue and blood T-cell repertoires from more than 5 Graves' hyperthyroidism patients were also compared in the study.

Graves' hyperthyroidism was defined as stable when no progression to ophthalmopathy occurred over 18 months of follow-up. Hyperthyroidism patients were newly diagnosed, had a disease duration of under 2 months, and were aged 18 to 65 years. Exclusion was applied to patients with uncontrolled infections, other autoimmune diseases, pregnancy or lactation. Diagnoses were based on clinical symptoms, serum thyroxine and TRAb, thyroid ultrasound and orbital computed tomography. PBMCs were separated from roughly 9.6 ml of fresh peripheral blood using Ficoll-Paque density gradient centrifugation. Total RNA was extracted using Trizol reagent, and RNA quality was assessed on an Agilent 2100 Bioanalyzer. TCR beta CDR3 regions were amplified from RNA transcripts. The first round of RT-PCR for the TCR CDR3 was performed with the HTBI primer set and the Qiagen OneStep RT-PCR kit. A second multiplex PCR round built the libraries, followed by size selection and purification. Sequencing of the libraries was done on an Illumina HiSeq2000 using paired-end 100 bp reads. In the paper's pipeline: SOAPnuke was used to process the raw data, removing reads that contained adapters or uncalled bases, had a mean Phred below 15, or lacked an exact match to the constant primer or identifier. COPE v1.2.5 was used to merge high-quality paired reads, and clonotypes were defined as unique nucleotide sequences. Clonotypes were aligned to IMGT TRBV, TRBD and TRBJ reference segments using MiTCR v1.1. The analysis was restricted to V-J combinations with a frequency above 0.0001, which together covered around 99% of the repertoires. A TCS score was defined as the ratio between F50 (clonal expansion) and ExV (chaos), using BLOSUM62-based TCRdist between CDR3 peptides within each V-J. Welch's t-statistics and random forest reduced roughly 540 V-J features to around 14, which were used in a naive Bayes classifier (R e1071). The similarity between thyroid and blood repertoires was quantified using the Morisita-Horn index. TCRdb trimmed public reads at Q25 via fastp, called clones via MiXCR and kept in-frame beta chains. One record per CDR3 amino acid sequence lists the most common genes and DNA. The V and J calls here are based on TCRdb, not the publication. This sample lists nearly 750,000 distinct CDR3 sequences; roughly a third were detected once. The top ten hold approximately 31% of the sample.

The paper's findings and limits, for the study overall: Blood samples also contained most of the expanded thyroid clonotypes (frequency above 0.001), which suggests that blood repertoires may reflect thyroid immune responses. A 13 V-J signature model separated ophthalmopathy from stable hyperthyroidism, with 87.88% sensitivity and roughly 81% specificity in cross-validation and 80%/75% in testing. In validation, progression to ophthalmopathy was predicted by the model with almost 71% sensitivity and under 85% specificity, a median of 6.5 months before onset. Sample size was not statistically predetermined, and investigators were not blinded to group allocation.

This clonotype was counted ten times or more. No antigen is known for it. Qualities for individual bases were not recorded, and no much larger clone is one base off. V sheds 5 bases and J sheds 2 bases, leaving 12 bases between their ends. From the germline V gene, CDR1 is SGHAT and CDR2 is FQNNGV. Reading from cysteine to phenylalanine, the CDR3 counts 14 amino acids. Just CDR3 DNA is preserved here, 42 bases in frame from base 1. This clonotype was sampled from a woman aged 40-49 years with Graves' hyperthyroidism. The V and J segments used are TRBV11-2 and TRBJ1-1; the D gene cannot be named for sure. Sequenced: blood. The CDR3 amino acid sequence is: CASSPGSANTEAFF. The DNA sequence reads TGTGCCAGCAGCCCCGGCAGCGCTAACACTGAAGCTTTCTTT.